This T cell receptor beta chain was documented in a study of T cell responses to AZD1222 COVID-19 vaccine. Comments on this clone: Its antigen is unknown.

Study-wide results and limits: A mostly white British donor set with more females was recruited, and clonal diversity was possibly underestimated. AZD1222 recipients seropositive at baseline numbered only six or seven. Sampling that yielded the repertoires occurred only after the peak T cell response. Two AZD1222 administrations were followed by greater Spike-specific TCR breadth and depth.

There are 13 residues in the CDR3. The V end lost 0 bases, the J end lost 8 bases, and 8 bases lay between the germline ends. Per the germline V gene, CDR1 is MNHEY and CDR2 is SMNVEV (reference sequence). Produced via immunoSEQ multiplex PCR; TCRdb's table is partial and in-frame only. The table includes some 150,000 clones, roughly 93% detected once. The source material was peripheral blood, sampled 28 days after the second AZD1222 dose. This rearrangement joins TRBV27 to TRBJ2-1; D call uncertain. This clonotype was obtained from an adult who received the AZD1222 COVID-19 vaccine. The CDR3: CASSLSSRYEQFF. The CDR3 nucleotides are TGTGCCAGCAGTTTATCGTCGCGCTATGAGCAGTTCTTC.